This T cell receptor beta chain was obtained from a study of regulatory T cells in long-lasting Graves disease (TCRdb year 2021). Background for the entire study: Persistent Graves' disease was defined as persistently positive TSH receptor autoantibodies together with antithyroid drug treatment for over 5 years. A total of 35 or so samples were covered by TCR sequencing, comprising approximately 13 persistent and roughly 20 newly diagnosed Graves' disease patients. The study took place in China and was registered as a clinical trial. This study used TCR sequencing and RNA sequencing of peripheral blood to compare persistent Graves' disease patients against newly diagnosed Graves' disease patients. Persistent Graves' disease patients in the clinical cohort had taken antithyroid drugs for approximately 10 years on average.

According to the germline V gene, CDR1 reads SGDLS and CDR2 reads YYNGEE. Trimming removed 0 bases from V and 0 bases from J, leaving 9 bases between the germline ends. The CDR3 holds 16 amino acids from the cysteine to the phenylalanine. Here the CDR3 DNA is all that survives: 48 bases in frame from base 1. The method was multiplex PCR. TCRdb shows the sequencer as Illumina HiSeq 4000. iRepertoire HTBI primers and Arm-PCR amplification of CDR3 regions were used to construct TCR beta libraries. Gel purification was performed on PCR products prior to sequencing. In the paper's pipeline: A total of 60 to 80 TRBV and 14 TRBJ segments were identified across samples and were used for gene usage analysis of CDR3 amino acid clonotypes. Filtered high-quality paired reads were merged into contigs using COPE and FqMerger. Contigs were aligned with BLAST to IMGT TRBV, TRBD and TRBJ reference genes, and CDR3 was defined per IMGT. Any clonotype with a frequency above 0.1% was classified as a highly expanded clone. Shannon entropy was used to measure repertoire diversity, and the Gini coefficient was used to measure V-J evenness. Public clonotypes were defined as clonotypes shared by more than one individual. TCRdb reworked the public reads: Q25 trimming with fastp, MiXCR clone assembly, productive beta chains retained. Rows matching on CDR3 protein sequence are summarized as one entry with the most common DNA and genes. These V and J calls are TCRdb output, not the study's own analysis. The sample yields about 430,000 distinct CDR3 sequences; 21% were counted once. Roughly an eighth of the sample is taken by the ten largest.

The table lists this clonotype with a few counts. The target of this receptor is not known. Base qualities are missing; no much larger clone stands one base away. Sample time point, as interpreted from the label and publication: persistent/refractory GD, antithyroid drugs over 5 years with positive TRAb. For both TCR sequencing and RNA sequencing, RNA was extracted from PBMCs in TRIzol. The diagnosis of Graves' disease followed American Thyroid Association guidelines. Recruitment of patients was carried out at an endocrinology department in Xi'an, China. From each patient, about 9.7 milliliters of peripheral blood was collected into an EDTA anticoagulant tube. Ficoll Paque Plus density gradient separation was used to isolate PBMCs, and no further T cell sorting was done. An Agilent 2100 Bioanalyzer and agarose gel were used to check RNA quality, while a NanoDrop 2000 measured RNA concentration. General conclusions and limits of the study: More public clonotypes were shared among persistent patients (roughly 2,900) than among newly diagnosed patients (approximately 930). Sequencing and analysis were restricted to the TCR beta chain. TRBV28, TRBJ1-2 and TRBJ2-5 were preferentially used in persistent disease, while TRBV20-1 and TRBJ2-1 were favored in newly diagnosed disease. Only peripheral blood was studied, because thyroid tissue, the primary lesion, was inaccessible. The authors acknowledged the small sample size as a limitation that may reduce accuracy. Persistent Graves' disease patients showed lower TCR Shannon entropy and fewer highly expanded clones than newly diagnosed patients, suggesting clonal expansion.

This TCR was recovered from a female donor with Graves disease. The sample consisted of peripheral blood mononuclear cells (PBMCs), taken when the disease was refractory, from a patient treated with antithyroid drugs. Recombination joined TRBV9 with TRBJ2-2; confidence is insufficient to name the D gene. CDR3 protein: CASSVVDNANTGELFF. DNA sequence: TGTGCCAGCAGCGTAGTTGACAACGCGAACACCGGGGAGCTGTTTTTT.